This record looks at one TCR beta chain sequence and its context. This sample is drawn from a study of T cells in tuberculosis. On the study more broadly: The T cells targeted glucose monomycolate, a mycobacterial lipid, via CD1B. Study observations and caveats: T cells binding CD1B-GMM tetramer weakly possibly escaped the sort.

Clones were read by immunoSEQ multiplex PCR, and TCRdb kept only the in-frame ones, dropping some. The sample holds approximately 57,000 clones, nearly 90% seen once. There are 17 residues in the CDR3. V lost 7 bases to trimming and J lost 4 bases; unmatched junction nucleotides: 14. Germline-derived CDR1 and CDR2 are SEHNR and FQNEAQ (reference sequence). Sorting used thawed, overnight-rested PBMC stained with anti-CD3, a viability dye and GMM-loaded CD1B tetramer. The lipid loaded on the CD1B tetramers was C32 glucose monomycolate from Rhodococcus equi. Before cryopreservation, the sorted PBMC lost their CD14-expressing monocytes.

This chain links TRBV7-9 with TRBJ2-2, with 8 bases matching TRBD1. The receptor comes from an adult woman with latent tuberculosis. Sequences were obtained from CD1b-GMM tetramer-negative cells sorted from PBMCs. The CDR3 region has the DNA TGTGCCAGCACCTCAATGGACAGGGCAATAAGCACCGGGGAGCTGTTTTTT. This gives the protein CASTSMDRAISTGELFF.